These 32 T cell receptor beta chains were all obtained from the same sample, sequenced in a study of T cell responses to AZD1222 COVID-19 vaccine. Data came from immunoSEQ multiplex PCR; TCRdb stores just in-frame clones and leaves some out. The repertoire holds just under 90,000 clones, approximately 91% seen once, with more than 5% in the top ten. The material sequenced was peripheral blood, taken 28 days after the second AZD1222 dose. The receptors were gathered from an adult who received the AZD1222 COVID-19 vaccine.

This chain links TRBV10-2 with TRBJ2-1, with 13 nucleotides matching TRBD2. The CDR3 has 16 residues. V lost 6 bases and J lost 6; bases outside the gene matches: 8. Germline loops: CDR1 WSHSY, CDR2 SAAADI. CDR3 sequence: CASRTSGGSQSNEQFF. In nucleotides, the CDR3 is TGCGCCAGCAGGACTAGCGGGGGGTCCCAATCCAATGAGCAGTTCTTC.

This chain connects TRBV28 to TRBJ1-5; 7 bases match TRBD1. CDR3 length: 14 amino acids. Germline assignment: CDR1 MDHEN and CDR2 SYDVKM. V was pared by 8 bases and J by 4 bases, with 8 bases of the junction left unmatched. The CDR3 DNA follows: TGTGCCAGCGCCCGGACAGGCTTTAATCAGCCCCAGCATTTT. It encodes CASARTGFNQPQHF.

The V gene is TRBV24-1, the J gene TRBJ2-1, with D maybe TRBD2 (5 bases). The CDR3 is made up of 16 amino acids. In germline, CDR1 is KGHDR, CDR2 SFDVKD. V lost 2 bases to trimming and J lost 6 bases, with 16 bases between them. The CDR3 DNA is TGTGCCACCAGTGATTATTCCACCTCGGGATTCAATGAGCAGTTCTTC. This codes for CATSDYSTSGFNEQFF.

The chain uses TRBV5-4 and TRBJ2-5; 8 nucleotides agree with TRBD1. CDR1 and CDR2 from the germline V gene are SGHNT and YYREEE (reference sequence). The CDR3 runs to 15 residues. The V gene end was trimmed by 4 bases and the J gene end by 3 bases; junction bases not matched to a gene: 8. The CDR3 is CASSHRTGGEETQYF. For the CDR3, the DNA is TGTGCCAGCAGCCATCGTACAGGGGGAGAAGAGACCCAGTACTTC.

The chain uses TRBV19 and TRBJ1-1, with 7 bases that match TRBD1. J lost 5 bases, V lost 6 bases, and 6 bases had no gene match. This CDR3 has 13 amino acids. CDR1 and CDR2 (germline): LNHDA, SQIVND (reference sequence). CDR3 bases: TGTGCCAGTAGGACAGGGACGGAAACTGAAGCTTTCTTT. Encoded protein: CASRTGTETEAFF. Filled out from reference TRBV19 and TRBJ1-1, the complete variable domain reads DGGITQSPKYLFRKEGQNVTLSCEQNLNHDAMYWYRQDPGQGLRLIYYSQIVNDFQKGDIAEGYSVSREKKESFPLTVTSAQKNPTAFYLCASRTGTETEAFFGQGTRLTVV.

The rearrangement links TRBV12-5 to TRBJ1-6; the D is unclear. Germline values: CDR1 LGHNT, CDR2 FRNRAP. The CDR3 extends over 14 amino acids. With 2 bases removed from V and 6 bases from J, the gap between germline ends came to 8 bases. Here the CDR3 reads CASGLTSFNSPLHF. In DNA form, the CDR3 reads TGTGCTAGTGGTTTGACCAGCTTTAATTCACCCCTCCACTTT. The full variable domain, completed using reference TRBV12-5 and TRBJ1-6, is DARVTQTPRHKVTEMGQEVTMRCQPILGHNTVFWYRQTMMQGLELLAYFRNRAPLDDSGMPKDRFSAEMPDATLATLKIQPSEPRDSAVYFCASGLTSFNSPLHFGNGTRLTVT.

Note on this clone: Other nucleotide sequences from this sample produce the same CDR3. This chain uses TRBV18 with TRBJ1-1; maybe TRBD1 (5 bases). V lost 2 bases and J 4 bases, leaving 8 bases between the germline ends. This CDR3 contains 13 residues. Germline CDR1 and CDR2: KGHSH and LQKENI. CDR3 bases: TGTGCCAGCTCACCAACGGGGGTCACTGAAGCTTTCTTT. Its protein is CASSPTGVTEAFF.

CDR3 protein: CASSYSAEAFF. The CDR3 DNA reads TGTGCCAGCAGCTACAGCGCTGAAGCTTTCTTT. The chain combines TRBV7-9 with TRBJ1-1, with D unresolved. CDR3 length: 11 amino acids. The germline V gene has CDR1 SEHNR and CDR2 FQNEAQ (reference sequence). V lost 4 bases, J lost 6 bases, and 6 bases lay in between.

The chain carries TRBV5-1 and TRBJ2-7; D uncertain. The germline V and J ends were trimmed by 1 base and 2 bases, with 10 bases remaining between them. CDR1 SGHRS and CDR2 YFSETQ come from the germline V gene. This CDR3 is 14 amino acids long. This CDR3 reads CASSLSSSTYEQYF. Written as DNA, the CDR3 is TGCGCCAGCAGCTTGTCAAGCTCCACCTACGAGCAGTACTTC.

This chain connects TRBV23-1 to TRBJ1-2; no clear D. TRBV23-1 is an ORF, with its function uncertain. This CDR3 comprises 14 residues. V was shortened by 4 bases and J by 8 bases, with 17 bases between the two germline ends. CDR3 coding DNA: TGCGCCAGCAGTCTTGGGAAATTTGTTAAAGGCTACACCTTC. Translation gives CASSLGKFVKGYTF.

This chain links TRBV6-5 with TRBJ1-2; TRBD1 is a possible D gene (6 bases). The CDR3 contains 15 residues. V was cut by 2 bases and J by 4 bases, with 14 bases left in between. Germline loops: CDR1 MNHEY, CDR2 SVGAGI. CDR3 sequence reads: CASSYQTTGRYGYTF. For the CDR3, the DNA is TGTGCCAGCAGTTACCAAACTACAGGGCGCTATGGCTACACCTTC.

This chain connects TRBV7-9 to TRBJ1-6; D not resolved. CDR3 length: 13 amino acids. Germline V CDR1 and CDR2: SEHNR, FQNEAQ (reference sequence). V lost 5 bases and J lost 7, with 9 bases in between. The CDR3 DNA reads TGTGCCAGCAGCCCCTCCGGGAATTCACCCCTCCACTTT. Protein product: CASSPSGNSPLHF.

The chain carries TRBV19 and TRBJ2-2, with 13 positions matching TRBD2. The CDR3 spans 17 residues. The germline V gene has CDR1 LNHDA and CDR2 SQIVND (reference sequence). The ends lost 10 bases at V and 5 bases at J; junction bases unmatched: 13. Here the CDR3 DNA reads TGTGCCACCCACTCCACCTGGACTAGCGGGGGAACCGGGGAGCTGTTTTTT. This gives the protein CATHSTWTSGGTGELFF. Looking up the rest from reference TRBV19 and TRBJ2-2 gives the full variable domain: DGGITQSPKYLFRKEGQNVTLSCEQNLNHDAMYWYRQDPGQGLRLIYYSQIVNDFQKGDIAEGYSVSREKKESFPLTVTSAQKNPTAFYLCATHSTWTSGGTGELFFGEGSRLTVL.

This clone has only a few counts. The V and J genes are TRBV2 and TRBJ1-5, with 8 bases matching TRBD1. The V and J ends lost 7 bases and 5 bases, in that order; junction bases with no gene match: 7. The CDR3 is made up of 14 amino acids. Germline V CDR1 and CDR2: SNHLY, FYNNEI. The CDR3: CASTEDRAYQPQHF. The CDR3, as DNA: TGTGCCAGCACTGAGGACAGGGCGTATCAGCCCCAGCATTTT.

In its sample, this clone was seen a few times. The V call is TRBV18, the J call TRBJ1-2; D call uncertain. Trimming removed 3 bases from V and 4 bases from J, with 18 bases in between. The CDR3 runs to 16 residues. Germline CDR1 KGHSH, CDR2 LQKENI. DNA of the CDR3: TGTGCCAGCTCACCTGACGGGCTCCCTGTCGGCTATGGCTACACCTTC. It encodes CASSPDGLPVGYGYTF.

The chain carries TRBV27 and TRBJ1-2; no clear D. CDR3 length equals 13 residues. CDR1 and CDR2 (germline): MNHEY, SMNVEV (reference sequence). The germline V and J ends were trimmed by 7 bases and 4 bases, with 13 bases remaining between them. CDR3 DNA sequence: TGTGCCAGCACCGTCGGGCCTCCCTATGGCTACACCTTC. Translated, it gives CASTVGPPYGYTF.

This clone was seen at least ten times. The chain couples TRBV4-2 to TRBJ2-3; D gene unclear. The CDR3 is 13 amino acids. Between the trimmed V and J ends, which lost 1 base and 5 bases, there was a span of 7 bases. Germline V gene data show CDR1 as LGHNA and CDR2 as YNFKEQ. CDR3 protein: CASSQVPLDTQYF. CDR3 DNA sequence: TGTGCCAGCAGCCAAGTCCCCCTAGATACGCAGTATTTT.

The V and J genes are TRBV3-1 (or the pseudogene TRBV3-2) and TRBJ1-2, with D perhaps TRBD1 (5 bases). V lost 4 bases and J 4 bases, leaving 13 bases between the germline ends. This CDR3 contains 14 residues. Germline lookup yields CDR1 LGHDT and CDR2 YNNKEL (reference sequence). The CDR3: CASSLSTGIYGYTF. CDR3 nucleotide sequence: TGTGCCAGCAGCCTATCAACAGGAATCTATGGCTACACCTTC.

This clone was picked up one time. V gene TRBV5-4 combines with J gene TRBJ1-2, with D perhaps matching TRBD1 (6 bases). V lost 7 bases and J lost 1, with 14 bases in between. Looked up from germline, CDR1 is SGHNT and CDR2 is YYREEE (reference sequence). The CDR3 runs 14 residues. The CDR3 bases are TGTGCCAGCTTCGGGGGCGCGAGTAACTATGGCTACACCTTC. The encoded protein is CASFGGASNYGYTF. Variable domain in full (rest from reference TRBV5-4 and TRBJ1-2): ETGVTQSPTHLIKTRGQQVTLRCSSQSGHNTVSWYQQALGQGPQFIFQYYREEENGRGNFPPRFSGLQFPNYSSELNVNALELDDSALYLCASFGGASNYGYTFGSGTRLTVV.

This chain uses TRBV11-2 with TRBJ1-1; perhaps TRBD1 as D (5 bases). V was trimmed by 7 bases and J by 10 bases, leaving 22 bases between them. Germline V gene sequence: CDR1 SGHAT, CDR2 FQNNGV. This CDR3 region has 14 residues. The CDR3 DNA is TGTGCCAGCACCCGGAGGGAGGGGCCTGCGGCAGCTTTCTTT. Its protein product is CASTRREGPAAAFF. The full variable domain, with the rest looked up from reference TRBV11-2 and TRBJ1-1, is EAGVAQSPRYKIIEKRQSVAFWCNPISGHATLYWYQQILGQGPKLLIQFQNNGVVDDSQLPKDRFSAERLKGVDSTLKIQPAKLEDSAVYLCASTRREGPAAAFFGQGTRLTVV.

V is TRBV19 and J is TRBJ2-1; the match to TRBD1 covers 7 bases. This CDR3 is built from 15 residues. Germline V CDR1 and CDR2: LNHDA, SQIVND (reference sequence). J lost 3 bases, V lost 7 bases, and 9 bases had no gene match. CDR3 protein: CASTKQGVGYNEQFF. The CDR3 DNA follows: TGTGCCAGTACTAAGCAGGGGGTCGGCTACAATGAGCAGTTCTTC.

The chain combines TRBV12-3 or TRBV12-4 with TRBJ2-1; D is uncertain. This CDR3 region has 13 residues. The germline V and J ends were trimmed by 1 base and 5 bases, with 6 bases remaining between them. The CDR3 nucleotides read TGTGCCAGCAGTTTAGTCAGTCACAATGAGCAGTTCTTC. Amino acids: CASSLVSHNEQFF.

The CDR3 loop reads CATSDLTSGGAFSADTQYF. DNA of the CDR3: TGTGCCACCAGTGACCTGACTAGCGGGGGGGCCTTTTCGGCAGATACGCAGTATTTT. The rearrangement uses TRBV24-1 and TRBJ2-3; the match to TRBD2 covers 14 bases. V gave up 4 bases and J gave up 4 bases; unmatched junction bases: 12. Germline V CDR1 and CDR2: KGHDR, SFDVKD. The length of the CDR3 is 19 residues.

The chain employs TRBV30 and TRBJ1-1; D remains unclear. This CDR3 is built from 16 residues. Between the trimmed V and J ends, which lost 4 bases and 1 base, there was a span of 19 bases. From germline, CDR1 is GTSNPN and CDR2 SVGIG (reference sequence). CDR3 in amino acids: CAWKFRGRRGNTEAFF. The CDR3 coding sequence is TGTGCCTGGAAGTTCCGGGGTCGGCGAGGGAACACTGAAGCTTTCTTT.

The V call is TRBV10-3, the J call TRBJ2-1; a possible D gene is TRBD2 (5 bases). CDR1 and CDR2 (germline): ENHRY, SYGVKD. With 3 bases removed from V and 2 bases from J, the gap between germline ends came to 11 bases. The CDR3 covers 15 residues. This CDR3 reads CAISDSSGTYNEQFF. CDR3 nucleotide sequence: TGTGCCATCAGTGATTCGAGCGGTACCTACAATGAGCAGTTCTTC.

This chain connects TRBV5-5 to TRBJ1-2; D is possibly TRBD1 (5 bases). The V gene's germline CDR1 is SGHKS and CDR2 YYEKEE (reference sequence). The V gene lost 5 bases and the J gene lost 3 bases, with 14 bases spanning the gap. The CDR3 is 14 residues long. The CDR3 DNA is TGTGCCAGCAGTTACCGGGACGTCGACTATGGCTACACCTTC. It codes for CASSYRDVDYGYTF.

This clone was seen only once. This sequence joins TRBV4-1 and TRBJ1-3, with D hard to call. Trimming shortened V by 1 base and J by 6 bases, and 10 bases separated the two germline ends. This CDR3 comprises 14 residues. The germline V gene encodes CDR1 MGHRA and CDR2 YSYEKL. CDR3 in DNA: TGCGCCAGCAGCCAAGCAGAGACCTCAAACACCATATATTTT. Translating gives CASSQAETSNTIYF.

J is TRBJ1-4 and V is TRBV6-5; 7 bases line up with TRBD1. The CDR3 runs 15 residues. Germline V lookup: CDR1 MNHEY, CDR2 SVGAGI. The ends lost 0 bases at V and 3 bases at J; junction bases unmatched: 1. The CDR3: CASSYSQGSNEKLFF. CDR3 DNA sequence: TGTGCCAGCAGTTACTCACAGGGGTCTAATGAAAAACTGTTTTTT.

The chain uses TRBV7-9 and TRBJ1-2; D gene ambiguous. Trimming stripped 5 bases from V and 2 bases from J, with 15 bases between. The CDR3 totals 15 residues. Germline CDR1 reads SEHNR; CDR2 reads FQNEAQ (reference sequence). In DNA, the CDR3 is TGTGCCAGCAGCGGAACGGACGGGAAGAACTATGGCTACACCTTC. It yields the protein CASSGTDGKNYGYTF.

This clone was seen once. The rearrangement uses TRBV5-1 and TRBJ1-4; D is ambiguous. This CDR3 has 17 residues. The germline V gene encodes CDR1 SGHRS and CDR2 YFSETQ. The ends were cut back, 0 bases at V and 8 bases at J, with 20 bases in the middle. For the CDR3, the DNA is TGCGCCAGCAGCTTGGGCGCATCAACGTACAAGGGCGAAAAACTGTTTTTT. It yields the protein CASSLGASTYKGEKLFF.

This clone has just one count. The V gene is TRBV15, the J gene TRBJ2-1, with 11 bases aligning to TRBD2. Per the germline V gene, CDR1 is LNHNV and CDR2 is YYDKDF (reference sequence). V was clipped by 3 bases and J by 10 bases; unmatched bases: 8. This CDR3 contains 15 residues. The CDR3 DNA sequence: TGTGCCACCAGCAGGTTAGCGGGGGGGCGTTTCGAGCAGTTCTTC. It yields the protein CATSRLAGGRFEQFF.

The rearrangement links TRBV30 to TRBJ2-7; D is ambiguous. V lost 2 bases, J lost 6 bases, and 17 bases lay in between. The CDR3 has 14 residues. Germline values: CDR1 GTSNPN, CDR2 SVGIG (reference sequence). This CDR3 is CAWSLPVSHVEQYF. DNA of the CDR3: TGTGCCTGGAGTCTGCCGGTTAGCCACGTCGAGCAGTACTTC.